Presented here are 13 T cell receptor beta chains from one specimen sequenced in a study of shared clonotypes between healthy human individuals. The protocol was immunoSEQ multiplex PCR, while the TCRdb copy is restricted to in-frame clones and leaves out a portion. The repertoire includes under 2.5 million clones, about nine tenths of them detected once, and about 0.36% sits in the top ten. The sample comprised naive CD4+ T cells from PBMCs. Subset meaning: CD45RA+ positively selected. These receptors originate from a man younger than 35 in good health. Some clones in this sample may be carry-over from other donors' samples.

Remarks on this clone: This sample includes further DNA sequences coding for the same CDR3. The V gene is TRBV5-1, the J gene TRBJ2-7; D is unresolved. V lost 2 bases to trimming and J lost 0 bases, with 9 bases between them. CDR1 is SGHRS and CDR2 is YFSETQ in the germline V gene. This CDR3 is 14 amino acids long. CDR3 nucleotides: TGCGCCAGCAGCTTCGAAGGCAGCTCCTACGAGCAGTACTTC. Its protein product is CASSFEGSSYEQYF.

Here the CDR3 DNA reads TGTGCCAGCAGTCAAATGGGACAGCCACATGAAAAACTGTTTTTT. This gives the protein CASSQMGQPHEKLFF. The chain joins TRBV28 to TRBJ1-4, with TRBD1 matching 7 bases. This CDR3 has 15 residues. With V trimmed by 5 bases and J by 6 bases, 9 bases remained unmatched. From germline, CDR1 is MDHEN and CDR2 SYDVKM. Filled out from reference TRBV28 and TRBJ1-4, the complete variable domain reads DVKVTQSSRYLVKRTGEKVFLECVQDMDHENMFWYRQDPGLGLRLIYFSYDVKMKEKGDIPEGYSVSREKKERFSLILESASTNQTSMYLCASSQMGQPHEKLFFGSGTQLSVL.

The chain links TRBV30 to TRBJ1-2, with D perhaps TRBD1 (6 bases). This CDR3 spans 13 amino acids. V shed 3 bases and J shed 8 bases, with 16 bases lying between them. Germline V gene lookup returns CDR1 GTSNPN and CDR2 SVGIG (reference sequence). In nucleotides, the CDR3 is TGTGCCTGGAGCTTAACCGGACAGCGAGGCTACACCTTC. This codes for CAWSLTGQRGYTF.

V is TRBV10-3 and J is TRBJ1-1; 8 positions match TRBD1. The CDR3 is made up of 16 amino acids. CDR1 and CDR2 from the germline V gene are ENHRY and SYGVKD. Germline trimming cut 6 bases from V and 5 bases from J; bases unmatched to any gene: 14. The CDR3 sequence: CAISPGQGGIQTEAFF. The CDR3 DNA follows: TGTGCCATCAGCCCAGGACAGGGAGGCATACAGACTGAAGCTTTCTTT.

The V gene is TRBV2, the J gene TRBJ2-1; D ambiguous. The CDR3 is 15 residues long. The V and J ends lost 7 bases and 0 bases respectively, with 13 bases between them. Germline CDR1 is SNHLY and CDR2 is FYNNEI. The CDR3 region is CASTIMGPSYNEQFF. In nucleotides, the CDR3 is TGTGCCAGCACGATTATGGGTCCCTCCTACAATGAGCAGTTCTTC.

This clone was seen just once. The genes are TRBV12-5 and TRBJ2-1, with no clear D. Between the trimmed V and J ends, which lost 0 bases and 0 bases, there was a span of 15 bases. CDR1 LGHNT and CDR2 FRNRAP come from the germline V gene. This CDR3 contains 18 residues. In DNA, the CDR3 is TGTGCTAGTGGTTTGGTGTATCGAGCGAACGACTCCTACAATGAGCAGTTCTTC. Translation: CASGLVYRANDSYNEQFF.

This chain's CDR3 is CASSQDEGSTEAFF. As DNA, the CDR3 is TGCGCCAGCAGCCAAGACGAGGGCTCCACTGAAGCTTTCTTT. V is TRBV4-1 and J is TRBJ1-1; D ambiguous. This CDR3 has 14 residues. Germline V lookup: CDR1 MGHRA, CDR2 YSYEKL. The V end was cut by 0 bases, the J end by 4 bases, with 9 bases between.

The chain recombines TRBV7-9 with TRBJ1-5; D unclear. The germline V gene encodes CDR1 SEHNR and CDR2 FQNEAQ (reference sequence). CDR3 length: 13 amino acids. The V end was cut by 2 bases, the J end by 5 bases, with 7 bases between. The CDR3 is CASSLNLYQPQHF. In nucleotides, the CDR3 is TGTGCCAGCAGCTTAAATTTGTATCAGCCCCAGCATTTT.

The chain has TRBV28 and TRBJ1-3, with D possibly being TRBD1 (5 bases). The CDR3 totals 12 residues. Per the germline V gene, CDR1 is MDHEN and CDR2 is SYDVKM. V lost 10 bases, J lost 1 base, and 8 bases lay in between. The CDR3 is CATGISGNTIYF. In nucleotides, the CDR3 is TGTGCCACAGGGATATCTGGAAACACCATATATTTT.

This chain uses TRBV9 with TRBJ2-7; D remains ambiguous. The V gene lost 0 bases and the J gene lost 7 bases, with 11 bases spanning the gap. This CDR3 has 13 residues. CDR1 and CDR2 from the germline V gene are SGDLS and YYNGEE. The CDR3 spells CASSVGAFEEQYF. The CDR3 region has the DNA TGTGCCAGCAGCGTAGGGGCCTTTGAGGAGCAGTACTTC.

J is TRBJ1-1 and V is TRBV6-5; D ambiguous. CDR3 length: 10 residues. Germline V gene sequence: CDR1 MNHEY, CDR2 SVGAGI. The V end was cut by 8 bases, the J end by 4 bases, with 5 bases between. CDR3 sequence: CASLGTEAFF. The CDR3 DNA is TGTGCCAGCCTGGGCACTGAAGCTTTCTTT.

This rearrangement joins TRBV19 to TRBJ2-5; tentatively, D is TRBD1 or TRBD2 (5 bases each). CDR1 is LNHDA and CDR2 is SQIVND in the germline V gene (reference sequence). Trimming cost V 6 bases and J 5 bases, with 19 bases left between them. The CDR3 sequence is 15 residues long. CDR3 residues: CASRPSRGRVETQYF. As DNA, the CDR3 is TGTGCCAGTAGGCCAAGTCGGGGCAGGGTGGAGACCCAGTACTTC.

The CDR3 spells CASSPTGQGAHTDTQYF. The CDR3, as DNA: TGTGCCAGCAGCCCCACCGGACAGGGGGCACACACAGATACGCAGTATTTT. The rearrangement links TRBV7-3 to TRBJ2-3; 11 bases map to TRBD1. With 5 bases clipped from V and 2 bases from J, the junction kept 9 bases outside the gene matches. This CDR3 is built from 17 residues. Germline CDR1 is SGHTA and CDR2 is FQGTGA.